Following are 18 T cell receptor beta chains from one sample sequenced in a study of blood T cells in healthy people across ages (dated by TCRdb to between 2015 and 2017). Receptor libraries were prepared by 5' RACE. The sequencer was an Illumina HiSeq 2500. A second roughly 6 to 11 cycle PCR used a sample-barcoded 5' primer and a J-beta primer mix. TCRdb's own reprocessing of the public reads used fastp at Q25 and MiXCR and kept productive beta chains. CDR3 protein duplicates are merged, each entry listing the most common genes and DNA. This sample gives approximately 770,000 distinct CDR3 sequences in total; roughly 60% of them show up just once. The ten most abundant clones make up 20% to 25% of the sample. The source material was blood. Source of these receptors: a man aged 30 to 45 in good health.

The genes are TRBV30 and TRBJ1-1; D gene ambiguous. Trimming took off 2 bases at V and 3 bases at J, with 7 bases between the two ends. The germline gives CDR1 GTSNPN, CDR2 SVGIG (reference sequence). The CDR3 is made up of 12 amino acids. CDR3 protein: CAWSPGDTEAFF. The CDR3 bases are TGTGCCTGGAGTCCTGGGGACACTGAAGCTTTCTTT.

The J gene is TRBJ2-1, the V gene TRBV5-1, with 12 bases aligning to TRBD2. Germline CDR1 SGHRS, CDR2 YFSETQ. Germline trimming cut 4 bases from V and 3 bases from J; bases unmatched to any gene: 5. CDR3 length equals 16 residues. The CDR3 region is CASSTTSGRVYNEQFF. For the CDR3, the DNA is TGCGCCAGCAGCACGACTAGCGGGAGAGTCTACAATGAGCAGTTCTTC.

The rearrangement uses TRBV29-1 and TRBJ2-3, with 10 positions matching TRBD2. CDR1 is SQVTM and CDR2 is ANQGSEA in the germline V gene. V shed 6 bases and J 1 base; nucleotides not matched to a gene: 7. The CDR3 contains 15 residues. CDR3 region: CSVTPTSGGTDTQYF. The CDR3 coding sequence is TGCAGCGTGACCCCAACTAGCGGGGGCACAGATACGCAGTATTTT.

This clonotype has a handful of counts. The J gene is TRBJ1-1, the V gene TRBV29-1, with no clear D. This CDR3 has 13 residues. V was clipped by 4 bases and J by 4 bases, with 13 bases between them. In germline, CDR1 is SQVTM, CDR2 ANQGSEA. The CDR3 here is CSVVLGWGTEAFF. CDR3 bases: TGCAGCGTTGTTCTGGGCTGGGGCACTGAAGCTTTCTTT. Complete variable domain (other parts from reference TRBV29-1 and TRBJ1-1): SAVISQKPSRDICQRGTSLTIQCQVDSQVTMMFWYRQQPGQSLTLIATANQGSEATYESGFVIDKFPISRPNLTFSTLTVSNMSPEDSSIYLCSVVLGWGTEAFFGQGTRLTVV.

With regard to this clonotype: This may be a read error: a much more frequent sequence differs by one nucleotide. V is TRBV7-9 and J is TRBJ2-5, with no clear D. TRBJ2-7 matches the DNA end more closely, so the J call is doubtful. Per the germline V gene, CDR1 is SEHNR and CDR2 is FQNEAQ (reference sequence). The CDR3 runs to 11 residues. In DNA, the CDR3 is TGTGCCAGCAGCTTTTTGGCCGAGCAGTACTTC. This encodes CASSFLAEQYF.

Here the CDR3 DNA reads TGTGCCAGCAGTTCGACAGGGCGGGATGAAAAACTGTTTTTT. It yields the protein CASSSTGRDEKLFF. The V gene is TRBV28, the J gene TRBJ1-4; TRBD1 matches at 7 bases. Germline V gives CDR1 MDHEN, CDR2 SYDVKM. This CDR3 has 14 residues. V lost 4 bases, J lost 6 bases, and 5 bases stayed unmatched.

This clonotype occurred a few times. The chain links TRBV6-2 or TRBV6-3 to TRBJ2-7; 10 bases fit TRBD1. V lost 8 bases, J lost 3 bases, and 1 base stayed unmatched. This CDR3 has 12 amino acids. Germline V gives CDR1 MNHEY, CDR2 SVGEGT. The CDR3 loop reads CASGTGDYEQYF. CDR3 coding DNA: TGTGCCAGCGGGACAGGGGACTACGAGCAGTACTTC.

The rearrangement links TRBV12-3 or TRBV12-4 to TRBJ2-1, with 7 nucleotides matching TRBD2. The CDR3 is made up of 15 amino acids. The V and J ends lost 1 base and 10 bases, in that order; junction bases with no gene match: 10. The CDR3 bases are TGTGCCAGCAGTTTAGGGTCTATCGGGGGGACCGAGCAGTTCTTC. This encodes CASSLGSIGGTEQFF.

For the CDR3, the DNA is TGTGCCAGCAGCGTGAGGGGAACGGGTTCACCCCTCCACTTT. It specifies CASSVRGTGSPLHF. The chain uses TRBV9 and TRBJ1-6, with D possibly being TRBD1 (5 bases). CDR1 is SGDLS, CDR2 YYNGEE, per germline. The CDR3 has 14 residues. Trimming removed 2 bases from V and 9 bases from J, with 12 bases in between. The complete variable domain, with remaining parts taken from reference TRBV9 and TRBJ1-6, reads DSGVTQTPKHLITATGQRVTLRCSPRSGDLSVYWYQQSLDQGLQFLIQYYNGEERAKGNILERFSAQQFPDLHSELNLSSLELGDSALYFCASSVRGTGSPLHFGNGTRLTVT.

The genes are TRBV7-2 and TRBJ1-5; unclear D gene. Trimming left V 5 bases short and J 3 bases short, with 11 bases between. CDR3 length: 14 residues. Germline V gives CDR1 SGHTA, CDR2 FQGNSA. For the CDR3, the DNA is TGTGCCAGCAGCAAAGAGTGGCTCAATCAGCCCCAGCATTTT. This translates into CASSKEWLNQPQHF.

This clonotype occurred a few times. The rearrangement links TRBV5-1 to TRBJ2-1; D is possibly TRBD1 or TRBD2 (5 bases each). The V gene lost 3 bases and the J gene lost 2 bases, with 18 bases spanning the gap. Germline lookup yields CDR1 SGHRS and CDR2 YFSETQ. This CDR3 is built from 17 residues. The CDR3 reads CASSSLAQGAPYNEQFF. DNA for the CDR3: TGCGCCAGCAGCTCATTAGCTCAGGGAGCCCCCTACAATGAGCAGTTCTTC.

The V and J genes are TRBV7-2 and TRBJ2-1, with 12 bases identical to TRBD2. J lost 9 bases, V lost 1 base, and 4 bases had no gene match. CDR3 size: 15 residues. CDR1 and CDR2 (germline): SGHTA, FQGNSA. The CDR3 spells CASSLETSGRGEQFF. The CDR3 DNA is TGTGCCAGCAGCTTAGAGACTAGCGGGAGAGGTGAGCAGTTCTTC.

The rearrangement joins TRBV29-1 to TRBJ2-1, with 8 bases identical to TRBD1. Trimming cost V 6 bases and J 5 bases; bases outside gene matches: 6. The CDR3 has 13 residues. The germline CDR1 and CDR2 sequences are SQVTM and ANQGSEA. DNA for the CDR3: TGCAGCGTAGACGACAGGGGACACAATGAGCAGTTCTTC. As protein: CSVDDRGHNEQFF.

This clonotype was detected only a few times. This chain uses TRBV7-9 with TRBJ1-1; D gene ambiguous. Germline lookup yields CDR1 SEHNR and CDR2 FQNEAQ (reference sequence). V lost 5 bases, J lost 0 bases, and 10 bases lay in between. The CDR3 sequence is 14 residues long. DNA for the CDR3: TGTGCCAGCAGCCCCTCGGGTCTGAACACTGAAGCTTTCTTT. Translation: CASSPSGLNTEAFF.

The CDR3 protein is CASSLVPVPYGYTF. The CDR3 coding sequence is TGTGCCAGCAGCTTAGTCCCAGTCCCATATGGCTACACCTTC. The chain employs TRBV7-2 and TRBJ1-2; no reliable D call. The germline V gene encodes CDR1 SGHTA and CDR2 FQGNSA. CDR3 size: 14 residues. The V and J ends lost 1 base and 5 bases respectively, with 11 bases between them.

Only a few counts were recorded for this clonotype. The chain is built from TRBV28 and TRBJ2-7; TRBD1 aligns across 9 bases. Germline V gene sequence: CDR1 MDHEN, CDR2 SYDVKM. The CDR3 covers 14 residues. V trimming: 8 bases; J trimming: 1 base; junction bases outside the gene matches: 6. The CDR3 region is CASASGTGSYEQYF. The CDR3 coding sequence is TGTGCCAGCGCTTCCGGGACAGGGTCCTACGAGCAGTACTTC.

The chain combines TRBV29-1 with TRBJ2-7, with TRBD1 identical over 9 bases. Germline V gene lookup returns CDR1 SQVTM and CDR2 ANQGSEA. This CDR3 has 13 amino acids. V shed 2 bases and J 5 bases; nucleotides not matched to a gene: 4. DNA for the CDR3: TGCAGCGTTGAATGGGACAGGGAGAACGAGCAGTACTTC. Translating gives CSVEWDRENEQYF.

DNA for the CDR3: TGCGCCAGCAGCCCCGGCGGACGGGGCTCCTACGAGCAGTACTTC. Translation: CASSPGGRGSYEQYF. The chain employs TRBV5-1 and TRBJ2-7, with a weak D call TRBD2 (5 bases). V lost 4 bases, J lost 0 bases, and 14 bases lay in between. The CDR3 runs to 15 residues. Per the germline V gene, CDR1 is SGHRS and CDR2 is YFSETQ.